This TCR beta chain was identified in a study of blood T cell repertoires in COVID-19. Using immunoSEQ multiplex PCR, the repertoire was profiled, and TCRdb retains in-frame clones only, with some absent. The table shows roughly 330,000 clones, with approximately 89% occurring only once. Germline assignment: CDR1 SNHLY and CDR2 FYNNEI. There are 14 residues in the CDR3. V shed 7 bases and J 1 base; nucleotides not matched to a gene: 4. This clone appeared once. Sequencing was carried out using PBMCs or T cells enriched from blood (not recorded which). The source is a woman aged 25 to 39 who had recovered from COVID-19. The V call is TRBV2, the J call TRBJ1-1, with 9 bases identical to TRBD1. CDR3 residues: CASTADRGNTEAFF. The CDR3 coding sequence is TGTGCCAGCACCGCGGACAGGGGGAACACTGAAGCTTTCTTT.